These 30 T cell receptor beta chains came from one sample sequenced in a study of T cell changes during pregnancy in multiple sclerosis. Measured with immunoSEQ multiplex PCR; TCRdb has only the in-frame clones, and not every one. The sample has about 36,000 clones, 92% seen once. The specimen comprised CD4+ T cells from peripheral blood mononuclear cells, sampled after pregnancy. Receptors originate from a female donor with multiple sclerosis, enrolled in a pregnancy study.

Only one count was recorded for this clone. This chain links TRBV11-3 with TRBJ2-1, with a weak D call TRBD1 (5 bases). This CDR3 is 13 amino acids long. The germline V and J ends were trimmed by 5 bases and 8 bases, with 13 bases remaining between them. Germline V gene lookup returns CDR1 SGHNT and CDR2 YENEEA. The CDR3 sequence is CASSRRPQDEQFF. CDR3 sequence (DNA): TGTGCCAGCAGCCGACGCCCACAGGATGAGCAGTTCTTC.

The V gene is TRBV7-7, the J gene TRBJ2-2, with D unresolved. The V end was cut by 1 base, the J end by 3 bases, with 3 bases between. The CDR3 totals 13 residues. Looked up from germline, CDR1 is SSHAT and CDR2 is FNYEAQ (reference sequence). The DNA of the CDR3 is TGTGCCAGCAGCTTAGTAGACACCGGGGAGCTGTTTTTT. Its translation: CASSLVDTGELFF.

This chain connects TRBV11-2 to TRBJ2-3; a possible D gene is TRBD2 (6 bases). With 5 bases removed from V and 0 bases from J, the gap between germline ends came to 9 bases. Germline-derived CDR1 and CDR2 are SGHAT and FQNNGV. The CDR3 runs 14 residues. Here the CDR3 DNA reads TGTGCCAGCAGCGCCGCGGGGAGCACAGATACGCAGTATTTT. As protein: CASSAAGSTDTQYF.

The rearrangement links TRBV28 to TRBJ1-1; 7 bases agree with TRBD1. The CDR3 loop spans 14 amino acids. Per germline, CDR1 MDHEN and CDR2 SYDVKM. With V trimmed by 5 bases and J by 2 bases, 5 bases remained unmatched. Here the CDR3 reads CASSIRQGNTEAFF. The DNA for the CDR3 is TGTGCCAGCAGTATCCGACAGGGTAACACTGAAGCTTTCTTT.

This clone was found once. V and J are TRBV5-4 and TRBJ1-2, with 10 bases fitting TRBD1. The CDR3 contains 16 residues. Germline loops: CDR1 SGHNT, CDR2 YYREEE (reference sequence). V shed 5 bases, J shed 4 bases, and the junction held 11 bases outside the gene matches. The CDR3 protein is CASSRVRTGGSYGYTF. The CDR3 region has the DNA TGTGCCAGCAGTAGAGTAAGGACAGGGGGATCCTATGGCTACACCTTC.

The gene calls are TRBV19 and TRBJ2-2; 8 nucleotides agree with TRBD1. Trimming removed 6 bases from V and 7 bases from J; junction bases left unmatched: 7. The CDR3 is 14 amino acids. CDR1 and CDR2 from the germline V gene are LNHDA and SQIVND (reference sequence). CDR3 in DNA: TGTGCCAGTAGATCAGGGGGCGCCGGCGGGGAGCTGTTTTTT. This translates into CASRSGGAGGELFF.

The chain employs TRBV10-3 and TRBJ2-7; TRBD1 aligns across 8 bases. Unmatched junction bases numbered 5, after V lost 6 bases and J lost 1 base. Germline CDR1 and CDR2: ENHRY and SYGVKD. The CDR3 totals 14 residues. DNA of the CDR3: TGTGCCATCAGCGGGACAGGACAATCCTACGAGCAGTACTTC. It encodes CAISGTGQSYEQYF.

This clone was counted a single time. The genes are TRBV11-2 and TRBJ1-1; tentatively, D is TRBD1 (5 bases). There are 17 residues in the CDR3. The V end was cut by 1 base, the J end by 0 bases, with 15 bases between. Germline assignment: CDR1 SGHAT and CDR2 FQNNGV. CDR3 amino acids: CASSLGTRGGMNTEAFF. CDR3 sequence (DNA): TGTGCCAGCAGCTTAGGGACCCGCGGGGGAATGAACACTGAAGCTTTCTTT.

The CDR3 loop reads CASSPGLAGGAAQYF. The DNA for the CDR3 is TGCGCCAGCAGCCCGGGACTAGCGGGGGGGGCGGCGCAGTATTTT. The genes are TRBV5-1 and TRBJ2-3, with TRBD2 identical over 16 bases. Trimming took 4 bases from V and 10 from J; bases not matched to a gene: 6. From germline, CDR1 is SGHRS and CDR2 YFSETQ. The CDR3 covers 15 residues.

The genes are TRBV6-6 and TRBJ2-7; 7 bases are a match to TRBD1. The germline V gene encodes CDR1 MNHNY and CDR2 SVGAGI (reference sequence). This CDR3 has 15 residues. V dropped 4 bases and J dropped 2; count of bases not matched to a gene: 8. For the CDR3, the DNA is TGTGCCAGCAGTTCGACAGGGCAAAGAACCTACGAGCAGTACTTC. Translation: CASSSTGQRTYEQYF.

CDR3 nucleotides: TGTGCCAGCAGTGTTAGCGGCTACGAGCAGTACTTC. It is translated as CASSVSGYEQYF. The chain joins TRBV2 to TRBJ2-7; D perhaps matches TRBD2 (6 bases). This CDR3 is built from 12 residues. CDR1 SNHLY and CDR2 FYNNEI come from the germline V gene. V was shortened by 4 bases and J by 3 bases, with 7 bases between the two germline ends.

The gene calls are TRBV18 and TRBJ2-7, with 11 positions matching TRBD1. Germline lookup yields CDR1 KGHSH and CDR2 LQKENI. V trimming: 4 bases; J trimming: 9 bases; junction bases outside the gene matches: 5. The length of the CDR3 is 13 residues. The chain's CDR3 is CASSHGQGARQYF. In nucleotides, the CDR3 is TGTGCCAGCTCACACGGACAGGGGGCGAGGCAGTACTTC.

This clone came up once. This chain uses TRBV7-2 with TRBJ2-5; a possible D gene is TRBD2 (6 bases). The CDR3 extends over 11 amino acids. V lost 5 bases and J 7 bases, leaving 8 bases between the germline ends. Germline CDR1 SGHTA, CDR2 FQGNSA. The CDR3 loop reads CASSPGGTQYF. CDR3 DNA sequence: TGTGCCAGCAGCCCCGGGGGGACCCAGTACTTC.

V and J are TRBV6-5 and TRBJ1-1; possibly TRBD1 for D (5 bases). The CDR3 spans 14 residues. Trimming removed 6 bases at V and 2 bases at J, with 13 bases between. Germline V CDR1 and CDR2: MNHEY, SVGAGI. CDR3 DNA sequence: TGTGCCAGCAGCTCCGGGACTGCAAACACTGAAGCTTTCTTT. It specifies CASSSGTANTEAFF.

The rearrangement links TRBV18 to TRBJ2-1; 7 nucleotides match TRBD2. Germline CDR1 and CDR2: KGHSH and LQKENI. The trim removed 2 bases at V and 7 bases at J, leaving 2 bases unmatched. This CDR3 is built from 13 residues. The CDR3 DNA reads as TGTGCCAGCTCACCAGGGACTACTAATGAGCAGTTCTTC. It yields the protein CASSPGTTNEQFF.

The J gene is TRBJ1-2, the V gene TRBV30; D ambiguous. CDR1 GTSNPN and CDR2 SVGIG come from the germline V gene (reference sequence). There are 15 residues in the CDR3. V lost 1 base, J lost 4 bases, and 16 bases lay in between. This CDR3 reads CAWSGRNGLSYGYTF. The CDR3 DNA follows: TGTGCCTGGAGTGGGAGGAATGGACTTAGCTATGGCTACACCTTC.

V is TRBV19 and J is TRBJ1-1; D perhaps matches TRBD1 (5 bases). V lost 7 bases to trimming and J lost 1 base, with 16 bases between them. CDR1 is LNHDA and CDR2 is SQIVND in the germline V gene (reference sequence). The length of the CDR3 is 15 residues. CDR3 sequence reads: CASISLQDQNTEAFF. The CDR3 DNA reads as TGTGCCAGTATCTCCTTACAGGACCAGAACACTGAAGCTTTCTTT.

This chain links TRBV30 with TRBJ2-7; 8 nucleotides align to TRBD1. The germline V gene encodes CDR1 GTSNPN and CDR2 SVGIG (reference sequence). The junction had 7 bases not matched to a gene; V was cut back by 3 bases and J by 6 bases. The CDR3 loop spans 13 amino acids. CDR3 loop: CAWRQGARVEQYF. The CDR3 DNA is TGTGCCTGGAGGCAGGGGGCAAGGGTCGAGCAGTACTTC.

The V gene is TRBV18, the J gene TRBJ2-1; 7 bases agree with TRBD1. V trimming: 3 bases; J trimming: 4 bases; junction bases outside the gene matches: 12. CDR1 and CDR2 (germline): KGHSH, LQKENI. This CDR3 spans 17 amino acids. The CDR3 reads CASSPYVGTVTYNEQFF. Here the CDR3 DNA reads TGTGCCAGCTCACCCTATGTTGGGACAGTTACGTACAATGAGCAGTTCTTC. Supplemented by reference TRBV18 and TRBJ2-1, the full variable domain reads NAGVMQNPRHLVRRRGQEARLRCSPMKGHSHVYWYRQLPEEGLKFMVYLQKENIIDESGMPKERFSAEFPKEGPSILRIQQVVRGDSAAYFCASSPYVGTVTYNEQFFGPGTRLTVL.

This rearrangement joins TRBV5-1 to TRBJ2-6, with D maybe TRBD1 (6 bases). The CDR3 is 17 amino acids. Germline CDR1 reads SGHRS; CDR2 reads YFSETQ. Trimming removed 0 bases from V and 2 bases from J, with 12 bases in between. CDR3 in amino acids: CASSLDTGYAGANVLTF. The CDR3 DNA follows: TGCGCCAGCAGCTTGGACACAGGGTATGCTGGGGCCAACGTCCTGACTTTC.

The rearrangement joins TRBV7-2 to TRBJ2-2, with D perhaps TRBD1 (5 bases). CDR1 is SGHTA and CDR2 is FQGNSA in the germline V gene. Trimming took 1 base from V and 2 from J, leaving 8 bases between them. The CDR3 has 15 amino acids. The DNA of the CDR3 is TGTGCCAGCAGCTTAGTCCGGACAAACACCGGGGAGCTGTTTTTT. Encoded protein: CASSLVRTNTGELFF. Combining the CDR3 with reference TRBV7-2 and TRBJ2-2 gives the whole variable domain GAGVSQSPSNKVTEKGKDVELRCDPISGHTALYWYRQSLGQGLEFLIYFQGNSAPDKSGLPSDRFSAERTGGSVSTLTIQRTQQEDSAVYLCASSLVRTNTGELFFGEGSRLTVL.

The rearrangement links TRBV10-3 to TRBJ2-3; 9 bases are shared with TRBD1. Per germline, CDR1 ENHRY and CDR2 SYGVKD. The CDR3 contains 17 residues. J lost 4 bases, V lost 4 bases, and 12 bases had no gene match. The CDR3 DNA sequence: TGTGCCATCAGTGGGGGAGAGAGACAGGGGGTTCCAGATACGCAGTATTTT. Its protein product is CAISGGERQGVPDTQYF.

The chain carries TRBV5-1 and TRBJ2-2; 7 nucleotides line up with TRBD2. The CDR3 contains 16 residues. Per germline, CDR1 SGHRS and CDR2 YFSETQ. Trimming at V came to 1 base and at J to 3 bases, leaving 6 bases not matched to a gene. The CDR3 DNA reads TGCGCCAGCAGCTTGATTGGGCGGGAGTACACCGGGGAGCTGTTTTTT. This sequence encodes CASSLIGREYTGELFF. Combining the CDR3 with reference TRBV5-1 and TRBJ2-2 gives the whole variable domain KAGVTQTPRYLIKTRGQQVTLSCSPISGHRSVSWYQQTPGQGLQFLFEYFSETQRNKGNFPGRFSGRQFSNSRSEMNVSTLELGDSALYLCASSLIGREYTGELFFGEGSRLTVL.

This clone came up once. The chain is built from TRBV2 and TRBJ1-2; no clear D gene. The germline V and J ends were trimmed by 6 bases and 0 bases, with 11 bases remaining between them. The CDR3 extends over 14 amino acids. Germline CDR1 reads SNHLY; CDR2 reads FYNNEI. The CDR3 region is CASREHGANYGYTF. The CDR3 nucleotides are TGTGCCAGCAGAGAACATGGAGCTAACTATGGCTACACCTTC.

This clone was seen a few times. The chain combines TRBV11-2 with TRBJ2-1; maybe TRBD1 (6 bases). Germline values: CDR1 SGHAT, CDR2 FQNNGV. The length of the CDR3 is 12 residues. V lost 2 bases and J 7 bases, leaving 6 bases between the germline ends. CDR3 DNA: TGTGCCAGCAGCTTACAGGGGAATGAGCAGTTCTTC. It specifies CASSLQGNEQFF.

The chain combines TRBV7-6 with TRBJ2-5; 7 positions match TRBD2. Germline CDR1 and CDR2: SGHVS and FNYEAQ. Unmatched junction bases numbered 7, after V lost 4 bases and J lost 2 bases. The CDR3 totals 15 residues. CDR3 residues: CASSSLGGGQETQYF. The CDR3 coding sequence is TGTGCCAGCAGCTCCCTTGGCGGGGGTCAAGAGACCCAGTACTTC.

CDR3 amino acids: CASSPQRGTDTQYF. The CDR3 coding sequence is TGTGCCAGCTCACCACAAAGGGGAACAGATACGCAGTATTTT. The V call is TRBV18, the J call TRBJ2-3; D is perhaps TRBD1 (5 bases). Germline loops: CDR1 KGHSH, CDR2 LQKENI. There are 14 residues in the CDR3. The V end was cut by 1 base, the J end by 3 bases, with 8 bases between.

The chain combines TRBV19 with TRBJ1-3; 12 bases agree with TRBD1. Germline-derived CDR1 and CDR2 are LNHDA and SQIVND (reference sequence). V lost 6 bases, J lost 8 bases, and 11 bases stayed unmatched. The CDR3 runs 16 residues. CDR3 sequence reads: CASRLPGQGARDTIYF. CDR3 bases: TGTGCCAGTAGGCTCCCGGGACAGGGGGCGCGGGACACCATATATTTT. Full variable domain (missing parts from reference TRBV19 and TRBJ1-3): DGGITQSPKYLFRKEGQNVTLSCEQNLNHDAMYWYRQDPGQGLRLIYYSQIVNDFQKGDIAEGYSVSREKKESFPLTVTSAQKNPTAFYLCASRLPGQGARDTIYFGEGSWLTVV.

J is TRBJ2-7 and V is TRBV7-2; TRBD1 might be the D (5 bases). Germline V gene sequence: CDR1 SGHTA, CDR2 FQGNSA. V lost 5 bases to trimming and J lost 9 bases, with 14 bases between them. CDR3 length equals 12 residues. CDR3 protein: CASSLDSPRQYF. CDR3 DNA: TGTGCCAGCAGCCTAGACAGCCCTCGGCAGTACTTC.

This clone has more than one count but fewer than ten. The CDR3 region is CASSPRTGSGELFF. The CDR3 DNA reads TGTGCCAGCAGCCCGCGGACAGGGTCTGGGGAGCTGTTTTTT. The chain combines TRBV5-4 with TRBJ2-2, with 8 bases fitting TRBD1. V shed 4 bases and J 8 bases; nucleotides not matched to a gene: 7. The CDR3 has 14 residues. CDR1 is SGHNT and CDR2 is YYREEE in the germline V gene (reference sequence). Variable domain in full (rest from reference TRBV5-4 and TRBJ2-2): ETGVTQSPTHLIKTRGQQVTLRCSSQSGHNTVSWYQQALGQGPQFIFQYYREEENGRGNFPPRFSGLQFPNYSSELNVNALELDDSALYLCASSPRTGSGELFFGEGSRLTVL.